The source of this T cell receptor (beta chain) is a study of blood T cell repertoires in COVID-19. Study-wide context: T cells, B-cell-depleted T cells, or PBMCs supplied cDNA or gDNA.

The CDR3 extends over 15 amino acids. The germline V gene encodes CDR1 WNHNN and CDR2 SYGVQD (reference sequence). V was pared by 7 bases and J by 0 bases, with 12 bases between. In the original analysis: Estimation of nucleated cell counts relied on the amplification of reference gene primers. The protocol was immunoSEQ multiplex PCR, while the TCRdb copy is restricted to in-frame clones and leaves out a portion. V and J calls and clone size are as listed in that table; D and trimming were resolved from the DNA. The data show 170,000 or so clones, with around nine tenths seen just once and 0.5% to 0.65% held by the top ten.

The chain combines TRBV10-1 with TRBJ1-4; maybe TRBD1 (5 bases). The clonotype originates from a man aged 45-65 years with acute or convalescent COVID-19. Input material: peripheral blood. The CDR3 DNA reads as TGCGCCAGCATTGTGGACAATGCAACTAATGAAAAACTGTTTTTT. This translates into CASIVDNATNEKLFF.